Below, 29 T cell receptor beta chains from the same sample are listed, as sequenced in a study of beta chain features in type 1 diabetes. Study conclusions and caveats: Among all four CD4+ subsets, Type 1 diabetes patients had TCRB CDR3s that were moderately but significantly shorter.

No antigen has been identified for these receptors. Expressed TCRB transcripts were sequenced because the entire RNA isolate underwent reverse transcription. Using immunoSEQ multiplex PCR, the repertoire was profiled, and TCRdb retains in-frame clones only, with some absent. The data contain some 250,000 clones, 14% of them singletons. Sequenced: naive CD4+ T cells from blood. These receptor sequences come from a man aged 25-45 years with type 1 diabetes.

J is TRBJ2-7 and V is TRBV10-3; 8 positions agree with TRBD1. The CDR3 is 14 amino acids. The germline CDR1 and CDR2 sequences are ENHRY and SYGVKD. V shed 6 bases, J shed 0 bases, and the junction held 4 bases outside the gene matches. As DNA, the CDR3 is TGTGCCATCAGCCCGGGACAGGCCTCCTACGAGCAGTACTTC. Protein product: CAISPGQASYEQYF.

The chain recombines TRBV4-1 with TRBJ2-1; 8 bases map to TRBD2. The CDR3 runs to 16 residues. Trimming took 1 base from V and 1 from J; bases not matched to a gene: 3. From germline, CDR1 is MGHRA and CDR2 YSYEKL. CDR3 sequence (DNA): TGCGCCAGCAGCCAAGCCGGGGGGGGGTCCTACAATGAGCAGTTCTTC. Protein: CASSQAGGGSYNEQFF.

V usage is TRBV29-1 and J usage is TRBJ1-3, with 7 positions matching TRBD1. The CDR3 has 14 amino acids. The V segment lost 4 bases and the J segment 2 bases; nucleotides outside the gene matches: 5. The germline gives CDR1 SQVTM, CDR2 ANQGSEA. The CDR3 protein is CSVGTGEPGNTIYF. The DNA of the CDR3 is TGCAGCGTTGGGACAGGCGAGCCTGGAAACACCATATATTTT.

This clone came up a few times. The V call is TRBV10-3, the J call TRBJ2-7; TRBD1 matches 9 bases. Germline-derived CDR1 and CDR2 are ENHRY and SYGVKD. The trim removed 6 bases at V and 7 bases at J, leaving 10 bases unmatched. This CDR3 comprises 14 residues. In nucleotides, the CDR3 is TGTGCCATCAGCCGAGACAGGGGGGAGATGGAGCAGTACTTC. This gives the protein CAISRDRGEMEQYF.

J is TRBJ1-1 and V is TRBV10-3; 9 nucleotides line up with TRBD1. Trimming took 9 bases from V and 3 from J; bases not matched to a gene: 5. The CDR3 loop spans 13 amino acids. Germline CDR1 is ENHRY and CDR2 is SYGVKD. The CDR3 spells CAMRTGEDTEAFF. As DNA, the CDR3 is TGTGCCATGCGGACAGGGGAGGACACTGAAGCTTTCTTT.

The genes are TRBV7-8 and TRBJ1-5; tentative D call: TRBD1 (6 bases). This CDR3 has 15 residues. V lost 4 bases, J lost 3 bases, and 13 bases lay in between. Germline CDR1 is SGHVS and CDR2 is FQNEAQ. The CDR3 region has the DNA TGTGCCAGCAGCTCATCCGGGACATACAATCAGCCCCAGCATTTT. Protein sequence: CASSSSGTYNQPQHF.

This clone has only a few counts. The chain employs TRBV13 and TRBJ2-5; TRBD1 might be the D (6 bases). Germline V gene lookup returns CDR1 PRHDT and CDR2 FYEKMQ (reference sequence). CDR3 length: 13 amino acids. The V end was cut by 5 bases, the J end by 5 bases, with 12 bases between. Written as DNA, the CDR3 is TGTGCCAGCAGCCCCAGGGGCCCGGAGACCCAGTACTTC. Translation gives CASSPRGPETQYF.

In its sample, this clone was seen a few times. The genes are TRBV23-1 and TRBJ1-2; a weak D match, TRBD1 (6 bases). TRBV23-1 is an ORF, with its function uncertain. V was clipped by 0 bases and J by 6 bases, with 23 bases between them. The CDR3 consists of 18 residues. The CDR3 loop reads CASSQSAQQGVYTDGYTF. CDR3 DNA: TGCGCCAGCAGTCAATCGGCGCAACAGGGCGTTTATACAGATGGCTACACCTTC.

This clone was seen more than once but under ten times. This rearrangement joins TRBV19 to TRBJ2-2, with 9 bases matching TRBD1. The CDR3 runs 15 residues. The V gene's germline CDR1 is LNHDA and CDR2 SQIVND (reference sequence). Trimming took 6 bases from V and 7 from J; bases not matched to a gene: 9. In DNA, the CDR3 is TGTGCCAGTAGCACCTCGACAGGGGGAATCGGGGAGCTGTTTTTT. It encodes CASSTSTGGIGELFF.

The chain combines TRBV19 with TRBJ1-2; D is ambiguous. V lost 2 bases and J 7 bases, leaving 14 bases between the germline ends. This CDR3 spans 14 amino acids. Germline assignment: CDR1 LNHDA and CDR2 SQIVND (reference sequence). The CDR3 DNA reads as TGTGCCAGTAGTATACAAAGGGAAAGCGGTGGCTACACCTTC. Its translation: CASSIQRESGGYTF.

The rearrangement uses TRBV7-9 and TRBJ2-1; TRBD2 aligns across 10 bases. V shed 5 bases and J 2 bases; nucleotides not matched to a gene: 9. Germline V gene sequence: CDR1 SEHNR, CDR2 FQNEAQ (reference sequence). The length of the CDR3 is 17 residues. For the CDR3, the DNA is TGTGCCAGCAGCCCACGAGCCGGGACTAGCGCCTACAATGAGCAGTTCTTC. Amino acids: CASSPRAGTSAYNEQFF.

The V call is TRBV18, the J call TRBJ2-5; perhaps TRBD1 as D (6 bases). V gave up 6 bases and J gave up 5 bases, with 16 bases separating them. The germline V gene encodes CDR1 KGHSH and CDR2 LQKENI. The CDR3 has 14 residues. For the CDR3, the DNA is TGTGCCAGCTCCGGCCTACAGGGTGCCGAGACCCAGTACTTC. Translated, it gives CASSGLQGAETQYF.

The chain is built from TRBV5-1 and TRBJ2-3; D is possibly TRBD1 (6 bases). Germline V gene sequence: CDR1 SGHRS, CDR2 YFSETQ. V was cut by 4 bases and J by 0 bases, with 9 bases left in between. CDR3 size: 14 residues. This chain's CDR3 is CASSADSSTDTQYF. DNA for the CDR3: TGCGCCAGCAGCGCGGACAGTAGCACAGATACGCAGTATTTT.

The V call is TRBV2, the J call TRBJ2-5; D perhaps matches TRBD2 (6 bases). The germline gives CDR1 SNHLY, CDR2 FYNNEI. This CDR3 contains 13 residues. With 4 bases removed from V and 5 bases from J, the gap between germline ends came to 11 bases. The CDR3 DNA reads as TGTGCCAGCAGTGGGGGGGTTAGTGAGACCCAGTACTTC. Protein sequence: CASSGGVSETQYF.

The chain couples TRBV30 to TRBJ2-5; D gene ambiguous. V was clipped by 0 bases and J by 0 bases, with 11 bases between them. The CDR3 extends over 15 amino acids. Per germline, CDR1 GTSNPN and CDR2 SVGIG (reference sequence). The CDR3 loop reads CAWSVLQAYQETQYF. The CDR3 bases are TGTGCCTGGAGTGTACTCCAGGCCTACCAAGAGACCCAGTACTTC.

The V call is TRBV18, the J call TRBJ1-5; no firm D call. This CDR3 is 13 amino acids long. Trimming stripped 5 bases from V and 4 bases from J, with 9 bases between. From germline, CDR1 is KGHSH and CDR2 LQKENI. The CDR3 DNA is TGTGCCAGCTCAGATGGCGGGAATCAGCCCCAGCATTTT. The encoded protein is CASSDGGNQPQHF.

The chain combines TRBV11-2 with TRBJ2-3, with 9 bases fitting TRBD2. Germline-derived CDR1 and CDR2 are SGHAT and FQNNGV. J gave up 4 bases and V 1 base, and 3 bases lay outside the gene matches. CDR3 length: 15 residues. The CDR3 nucleotides are TGTGCCAGCAGCTTAGCCGGGACTAGCCCAGATACGCAGTATTTT. Translating gives CASSLAGTSPDTQYF.

This clone was counted a few times. J is TRBJ2-7 and V is TRBV4-2; weak D call: TRBD1 (6 bases). V was shortened by 5 bases and J by 4 bases, with 15 bases between the two germline ends. In germline, CDR1 is LGHNA, CDR2 YNFKEQ. There are 14 residues in the CDR3. CDR3 DNA sequence: TGTGCCAGCAGCGTCGGGACACAAGGGTACGAGCAGTACTTC. Its protein is CASSVGTQGYEQYF.

The genes are TRBV18 and TRBJ2-2; unclear D gene. Germline CDR1 is KGHSH and CDR2 is LQKENI. The CDR3 is 16 residues long. Trimming took 3 bases from V and 0 from J, leaving 11 bases between them. The CDR3 here is CASSPTSSPNTGELFF. The CDR3 bases are TGTGCCAGCTCACCTACGAGTAGCCCGAACACCGGGGAGCTGTTTTTT.

In its sample, this clone was seen a few times. This sequence joins TRBV4-1 and TRBJ2-6; D perhaps matches TRBD2 (5 bases). CDR1 and CDR2 from the germline V gene are MGHRA and YSYEKL. The V gene lost 7 bases and the J gene lost 0 bases, with 19 bases spanning the gap. CDR3 size: 18 residues. The CDR3 is CASTLNGFGGSGANVLTF. CDR3 sequence (DNA): TGCGCCAGCACCTTGAACGGGTTCGGAGGCTCTGGGGCCAACGTCCTGACTTTC.

The rearrangement uses TRBV30 and TRBJ2-1; D gene uncertain. The CDR3 covers 15 residues. Per the germline V gene, CDR1 is GTSNPN and CDR2 is SVGIG (reference sequence). Deletions cut 5 bases from V and 0 bases from J, with 14 bases between. The DNA of the CDR3 is TGTGCCTGGTGCGTGTCGGAGAGCTCCTACAATGAGCAGTTCTTC. Translating gives CAWCVSESSYNEQFF.

V is TRBV7-9 and J is TRBJ1-1; D remains ambiguous. Trimming took off 3 bases at V and 0 bases at J, with 8 bases between the two ends. The CDR3 has 14 amino acids. Per germline, CDR1 SEHNR and CDR2 FQNEAQ (reference sequence). The CDR3 is CASSFGHLNTEAFF. The CDR3 nucleotides read TGTGCCAGCAGCTTCGGTCACTTGAACACTGAAGCTTTCTTT. Together with reference TRBV7-9 and TRBJ1-1, the CDR3 gives the full variable domain: DTGVSQNPRHKITKRGQNVTFRCDPISEHNRLYWYRQTLGQGPEFLTYFQNEAQLEKSRLLSDRFSAERPKGSFSTLEIQRTEQGDSAMYLCASSFGHLNTEAFFGQGTRLTVV.

The table lists this clone with a few counts. This chain uses TRBV5-1 with TRBJ2-1, with 7 bases matching TRBD1. The CDR3 is 15 residues long. V shed 5 bases and J 2 bases; nucleotides not matched to a gene: 7. The germline V gene encodes CDR1 SGHRS and CDR2 YFSETQ. For the CDR3, the DNA is TGCGCCAGCAGTCCACAGGGGAATCCCTACAATGAGCAGTTCTTC. Its protein product is CASSPQGNPYNEQFF.

This chain uses TRBV4-1 with TRBJ2-5, with D hard to call. This CDR3 comprises 15 residues. V was pared by 5 bases and J by 1 base, with 14 bases between. Germline V gene sequence: CDR1 MGHRA, CDR2 YSYEKL. The CDR3 is CASSSSTAPQETQYF. DNA for the CDR3: TGCGCCAGCAGCTCAAGCACTGCGCCCCAAGAGACCCAGTACTTC.

The chain links TRBV30 to TRBJ1-6, with 9 bases lining up with TRBD1. J gave up 7 bases and V 0 bases, and 4 bases lay outside the gene matches. CDR1 and CDR2 from the germline V gene are GTSNPN and SVGIG (reference sequence). There are 15 residues in the CDR3. The CDR3: CAWSVRGTGNSPLHF. The CDR3, as DNA: TGTGCCTGGAGTGTACGCGGGACAGGGAATTCACCCCTCCACTTT.

This chain connects TRBV5-1 to TRBJ2-5; 7 nucleotides agree with TRBD2. The germline gives CDR1 SGHRS, CDR2 YFSETQ. This CDR3 has 14 residues. J gave up 3 bases and V 0 bases, and 2 bases lay outside the gene matches. The CDR3 here is CASSLGGGKETQYF. In DNA form, the CDR3 reads TGCGCCAGCAGCTTGGGCGGGGGAAAAGAGACCCAGTACTTC.

The chain uses TRBV9 and TRBJ1-1; 7 bases agree with TRBD1. The length of the CDR3 is 13 residues. Unmatched junction bases numbered 2, after V lost 3 bases and J lost 3 bases. Germline values: CDR1 SGDLS, CDR2 YYNGEE. The CDR3 protein is CASSAQGDTEAFF. The CDR3 DNA is TGTGCCAGCAGCGCCCAGGGGGACACTGAAGCTTTCTTT.

The chain joins TRBV25-1 to TRBJ2-7; no definite D call. Trimming removed 1 base at V and 2 bases at J, with 9 bases between. Germline CDR1 and CDR2: MGHDK and SYGVNS. This CDR3 region has 14 residues. The CDR3 protein is CASSESNSAYEQYF. The CDR3 coding sequence is TGTGCCAGCAGTGAATCGAACAGTGCCTACGAGCAGTACTTC.

V and J are TRBV5-1 and TRBJ2-2; weak D call: TRBD2 (5 bases). The germline CDR1 and CDR2 sequences are SGHRS and YFSETQ. The CDR3 is made up of 17 amino acids. Trimming removed 3 bases at V and 6 bases at J, with 21 bases between. The CDR3 sequence: CASSSNRLAKSSGELFF. CDR3 bases: TGCGCCAGCAGCTCCAACCGTCTAGCCAAGAGTTCCGGGGAGCTGTTTTTT.